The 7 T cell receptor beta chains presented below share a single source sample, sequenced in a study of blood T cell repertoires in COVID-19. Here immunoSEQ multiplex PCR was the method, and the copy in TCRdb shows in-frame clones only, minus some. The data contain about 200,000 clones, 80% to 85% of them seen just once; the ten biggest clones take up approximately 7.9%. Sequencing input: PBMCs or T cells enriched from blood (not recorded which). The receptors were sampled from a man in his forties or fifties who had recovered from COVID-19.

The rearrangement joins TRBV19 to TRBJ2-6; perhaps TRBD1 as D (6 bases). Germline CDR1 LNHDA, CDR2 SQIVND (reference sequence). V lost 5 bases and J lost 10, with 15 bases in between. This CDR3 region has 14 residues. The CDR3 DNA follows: TGTGCCAGTAGTCCAGGACAGAACTGGAACGTCCTGACTTTC. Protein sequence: CASSPGQNWNVLTF.

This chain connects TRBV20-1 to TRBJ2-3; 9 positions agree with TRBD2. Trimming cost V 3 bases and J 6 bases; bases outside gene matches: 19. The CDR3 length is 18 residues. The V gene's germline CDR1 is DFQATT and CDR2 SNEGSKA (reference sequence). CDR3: CSASVWTIAGAREDTQYF. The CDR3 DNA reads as TGCAGTGCTAGTGTTTGGACAATAGCGGGGGCCCGCGAGGATACGCAGTATTTT.

CDR3 DNA sequence: TGTGCCAGCAGCTTAGAACGAGGAGGTCAGCCCCAGCATTTT. This codes for CASSLERGGQPQHF. The genes are TRBV7-2 and TRBJ1-5; no definite D call. CDR3 size: 14 residues. V lost 1 base to trimming and J lost 6 bases, with 10 bases between them. Germline V lookup: CDR1 SGHTA, CDR2 FQGNSA.

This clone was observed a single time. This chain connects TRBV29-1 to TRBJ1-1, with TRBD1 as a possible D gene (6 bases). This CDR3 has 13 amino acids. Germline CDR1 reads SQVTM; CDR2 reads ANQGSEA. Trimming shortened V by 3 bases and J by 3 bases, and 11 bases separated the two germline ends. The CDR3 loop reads CSVEDSSYTEAFF. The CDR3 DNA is TGCAGCGTTGAGGACAGTAGTTACACTGAAGCTTTCTTT.

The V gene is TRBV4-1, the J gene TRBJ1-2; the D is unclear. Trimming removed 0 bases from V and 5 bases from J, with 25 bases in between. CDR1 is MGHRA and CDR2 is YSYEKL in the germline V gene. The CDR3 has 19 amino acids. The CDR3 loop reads CASSQDPAPFSISGYGYTF. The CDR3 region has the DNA TGCGCCAGCAGCCAAGATCCGGCGCCTTTTAGTATCTCGGGGTATGGCTACACCTTC.

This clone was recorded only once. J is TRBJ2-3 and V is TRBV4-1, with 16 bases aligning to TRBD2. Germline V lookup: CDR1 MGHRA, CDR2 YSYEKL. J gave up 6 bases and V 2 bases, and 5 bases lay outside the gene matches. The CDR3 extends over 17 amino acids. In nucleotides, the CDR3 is TGCGCCAGCAGCCAATCGGGACTAGCGGGGGGGCTTGATACGCAGTATTTT. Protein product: CASSQSGLAGGLDTQYF.

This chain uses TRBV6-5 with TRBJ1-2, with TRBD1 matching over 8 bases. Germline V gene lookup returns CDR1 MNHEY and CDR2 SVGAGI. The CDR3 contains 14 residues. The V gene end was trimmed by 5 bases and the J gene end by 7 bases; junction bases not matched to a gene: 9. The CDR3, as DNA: TGTGCCAGCAGTACCGGACAGGGAACGGCTGGCTACACCTTC. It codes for CASSTGQGTAGYTF.